Described below is a single T cell receptor beta chain sequence and its context. Per the original data handling: Quantification of nucleated cells was approximated via reference gene primer amplification. Sequencing was performed with immunoSEQ multiplex PCR; in TCRdb, only in-frame clones are kept and a portion is missing. V, J and clone size reflect that table, while D and trimming were determined from the DNA. The repertoire has approximately 200,000 clones, 94% of them found once; the top ten carry 0.76%. The data belong to a study of blood T cell repertoires in COVID-19. On the study more broadly: The origin of the acute and convalescent COVID-19 samples was the United States, Italy and Spain.

A Seattle source enrolled patients during active infection and followed them longitudinally. Germline CDR1 SGHKS, CDR2 YYEKEE (reference sequence). The CDR3 runs to 16 residues. V was pared by 5 bases and J by 5 bases, with 11 bases of the junction left unmatched. The chain carries TRBV5-5 and TRBJ2-1; 9 nucleotides line up with TRBD1. Specimen: peripheral blood. This clonotype was obtained from a man aged 30-40 years with COVID-19, enrolled during active disease. The CDR3 region has the DNA TGTGCCAGCAGTCAAACAGGGGGCCTAGGTCACAATGAGCAGTTCTTC. As protein: CASSQTGGLGHNEQFF.